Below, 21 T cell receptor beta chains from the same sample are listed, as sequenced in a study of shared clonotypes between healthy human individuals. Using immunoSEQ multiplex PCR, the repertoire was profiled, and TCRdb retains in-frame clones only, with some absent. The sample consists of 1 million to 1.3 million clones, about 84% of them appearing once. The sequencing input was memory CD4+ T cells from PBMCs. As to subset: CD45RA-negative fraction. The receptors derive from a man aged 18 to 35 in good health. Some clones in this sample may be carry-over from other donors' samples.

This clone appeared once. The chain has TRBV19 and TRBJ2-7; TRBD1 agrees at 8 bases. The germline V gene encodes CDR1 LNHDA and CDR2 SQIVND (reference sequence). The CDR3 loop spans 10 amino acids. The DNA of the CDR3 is TGTGGGGGACAGGTCGGAGAGCAGTACTTC. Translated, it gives CGGQVGEQYF.

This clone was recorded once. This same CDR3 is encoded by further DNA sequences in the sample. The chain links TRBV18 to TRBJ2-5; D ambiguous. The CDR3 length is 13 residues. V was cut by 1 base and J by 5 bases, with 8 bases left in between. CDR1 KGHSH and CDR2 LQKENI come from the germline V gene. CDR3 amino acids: CASSPQGAETQYF. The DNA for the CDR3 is TGTGCCAGCTCACCACAGGGCGCGGAGACCCAGTACTTC.

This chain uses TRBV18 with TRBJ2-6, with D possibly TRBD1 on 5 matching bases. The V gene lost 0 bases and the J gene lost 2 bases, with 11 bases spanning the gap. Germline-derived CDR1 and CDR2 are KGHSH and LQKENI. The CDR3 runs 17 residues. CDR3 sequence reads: CASSPPERRAGANVLTF. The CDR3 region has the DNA TGTGCCAGCTCACCACCTGAGCGCAGGGCTGGGGCCAACGTCCTGACTTTC.

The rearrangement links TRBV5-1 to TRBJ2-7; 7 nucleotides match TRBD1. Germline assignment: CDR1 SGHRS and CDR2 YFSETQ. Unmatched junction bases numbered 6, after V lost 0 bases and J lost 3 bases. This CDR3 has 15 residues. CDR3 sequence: CASSLGTGWVYEQYF. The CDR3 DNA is TGCGCCAGCAGCTTGGGGACAGGCTGGGTCTACGAGCAGTACTTC.

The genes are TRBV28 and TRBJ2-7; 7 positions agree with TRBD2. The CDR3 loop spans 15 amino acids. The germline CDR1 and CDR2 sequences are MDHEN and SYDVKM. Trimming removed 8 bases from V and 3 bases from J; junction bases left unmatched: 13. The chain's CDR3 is CASSSGTFSRYEQYF. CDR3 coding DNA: TGTGCCAGCTCTAGCGGCACCTTTTCTCGCTACGAGCAGTACTTC.

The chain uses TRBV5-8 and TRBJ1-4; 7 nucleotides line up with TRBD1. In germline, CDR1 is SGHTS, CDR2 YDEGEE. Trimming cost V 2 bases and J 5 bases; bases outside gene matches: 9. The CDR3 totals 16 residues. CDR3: CASSFHLGGGNEKLFF. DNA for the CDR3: TGTGCCAGCAGCTTCCATCTAGGGGGCGGGAATGAAAAACTGTTTTTT.

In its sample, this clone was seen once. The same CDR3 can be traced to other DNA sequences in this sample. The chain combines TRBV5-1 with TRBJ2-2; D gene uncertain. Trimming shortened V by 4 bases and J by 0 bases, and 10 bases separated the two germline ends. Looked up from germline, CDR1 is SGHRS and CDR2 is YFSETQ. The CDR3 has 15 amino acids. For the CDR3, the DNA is TGCGCCAGCAGCCTGGACCGCACGAACACCGGGGAGCTGTTTTTT. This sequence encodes CASSLDRTNTGELFF.

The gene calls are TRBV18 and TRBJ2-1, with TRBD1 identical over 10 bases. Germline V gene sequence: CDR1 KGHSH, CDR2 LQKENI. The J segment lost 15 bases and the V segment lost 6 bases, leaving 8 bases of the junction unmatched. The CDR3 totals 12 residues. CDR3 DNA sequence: TGTGCCAGCTCTTTCGAGACAGGGGGCGCGTTCTTC. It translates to CASSFETGGAFF. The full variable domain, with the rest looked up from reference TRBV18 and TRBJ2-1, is NAGVMQNPRHLVRRRGQEARLRCSPMKGHSHVYWYRQLPEEGLKFMVYLQKENIIDESGMPKERFSAEFPKEGPSILRIQQVVRGDSAAYFCASSFETGGAFFGPGTRLTVL.

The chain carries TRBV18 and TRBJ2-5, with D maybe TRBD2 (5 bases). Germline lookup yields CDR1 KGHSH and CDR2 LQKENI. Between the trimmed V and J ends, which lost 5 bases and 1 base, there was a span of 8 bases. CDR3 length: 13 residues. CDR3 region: CASSSLAQETQYF. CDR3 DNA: TGTGCCAGCTCATCCCTAGCCCAAGAGACCCAGTACTTC. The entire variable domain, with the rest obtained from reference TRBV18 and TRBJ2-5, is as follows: NAGVMQNPRHLVRRRGQEARLRCSPMKGHSHVYWYRQLPEEGLKFMVYLQKENIIDESGMPKERFSAEFPKEGPSILRIQQVVRGDSAAYFCASSSLAQETQYFGPGTRLLVL.

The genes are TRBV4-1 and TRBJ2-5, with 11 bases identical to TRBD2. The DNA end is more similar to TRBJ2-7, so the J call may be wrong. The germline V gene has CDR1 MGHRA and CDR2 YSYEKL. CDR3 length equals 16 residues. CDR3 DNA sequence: TGCGCCAGCAGCCAAGATCGGACTAGCGGGTTCTACGAGCAGTACTTC. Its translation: CASSQDRTSGFYEQYF.

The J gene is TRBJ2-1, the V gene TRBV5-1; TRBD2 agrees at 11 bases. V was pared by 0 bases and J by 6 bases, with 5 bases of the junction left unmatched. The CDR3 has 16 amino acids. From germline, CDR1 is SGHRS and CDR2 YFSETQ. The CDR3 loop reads CASSLGVSGRANEQFF. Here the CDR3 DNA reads TGCGCCAGCAGCTTGGGGGTTAGCGGGAGGGCCAATGAGCAGTTCTTC.

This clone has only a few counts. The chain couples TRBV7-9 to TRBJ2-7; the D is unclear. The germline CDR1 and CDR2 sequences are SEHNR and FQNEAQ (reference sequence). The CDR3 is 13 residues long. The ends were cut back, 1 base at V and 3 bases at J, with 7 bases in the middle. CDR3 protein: CASSLEVNYEQYF. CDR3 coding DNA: TGTGCCAGCAGCTTAGAGGTCAACTACGAGCAGTACTTC.

CDR3 in DNA: TGCAGCGTTGAGTGGAGGAGCGAGCAGTACTTC. Translating gives CSVEWRSEQYF. The rearrangement joins TRBV29-1 to TRBJ2-7, with D maybe TRBD2 (5 bases). Germline CDR1 SQVTM, CDR2 ANQGSEA. The V end was cut by 3 bases, the J end by 6 bases, with 9 bases between. This CDR3 has 11 residues.

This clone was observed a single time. CDR3 DNA sequence: TGTGCCAGCAGCGGCGCAGGGTTGGGGGTCCACTTT. It encodes CASSGAGLGVHF. The J gene is TRBJ1-6, the V gene TRBV28; a weak D match, TRBD1 (5 bases). Germline CDR1 and CDR2: MDHEN and SYDVKM. CDR3 size: 12 residues. The V gene lost 6 bases and the J gene lost 17 bases, with 17 bases spanning the gap.

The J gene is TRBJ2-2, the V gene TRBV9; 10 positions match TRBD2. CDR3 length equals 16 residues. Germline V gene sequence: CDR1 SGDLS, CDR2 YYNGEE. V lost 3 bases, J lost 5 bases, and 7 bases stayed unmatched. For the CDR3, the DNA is TGTGCCAGCAGCGCGAGTCCGGGACTAGCGACCGGGGAGCTGTTTTTT. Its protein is CASSASPGLATGELFF.

The DNA for the CDR3 is TGTGCCAGCAGAGACGCGGGGTTATGGCAGTATTTT. It encodes CASRDAGLWQYF. J is TRBJ2-3 and V is TRBV28; tentatively, D is TRBD2 (6 bases). Germline lookup yields CDR1 MDHEN and CDR2 SYDVKM. This CDR3 has 12 amino acids. Trimming removed 6 bases from V and 11 bases from J, with 15 bases in between.

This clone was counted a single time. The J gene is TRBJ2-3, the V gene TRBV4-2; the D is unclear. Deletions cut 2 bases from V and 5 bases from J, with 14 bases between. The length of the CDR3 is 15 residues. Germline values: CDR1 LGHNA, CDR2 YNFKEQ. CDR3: CASSQNQATGDTQYF. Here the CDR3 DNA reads TGTGCCAGCAGCCAAAACCAGGCCACGGGAGATACGCAGTATTTT.

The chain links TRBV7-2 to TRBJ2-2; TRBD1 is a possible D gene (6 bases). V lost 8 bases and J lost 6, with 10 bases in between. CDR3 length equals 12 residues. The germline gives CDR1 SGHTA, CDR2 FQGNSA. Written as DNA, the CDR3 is TGTGCCAGCGGGGGCTGGGCCGGGGAGCTGTTTTTT. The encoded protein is CASGGWAGELFF.

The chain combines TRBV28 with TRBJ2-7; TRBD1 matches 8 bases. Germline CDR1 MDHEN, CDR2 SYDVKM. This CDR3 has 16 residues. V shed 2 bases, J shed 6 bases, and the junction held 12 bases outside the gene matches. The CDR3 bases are TGTGCCAGCAGTTTAGGCCCAGGACAGGGAATGAGCGAGCAGTACTTC. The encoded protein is CASSLGPGQGMSEQYF. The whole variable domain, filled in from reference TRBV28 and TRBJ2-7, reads DVKVTQSSRYLVKRTGEKVFLECVQDMDHENMFWYRQDPGLGLRLIYFSYDVKMKEKGDIPEGYSVSREKKERFSLILESASTNQTSMYLCASSLGPGQGMSEQYFGPGTRLTVT.

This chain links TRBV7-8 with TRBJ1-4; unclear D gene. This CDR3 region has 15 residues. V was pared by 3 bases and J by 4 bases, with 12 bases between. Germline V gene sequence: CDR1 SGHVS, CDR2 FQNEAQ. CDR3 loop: CASSLKQQLNEKLFF. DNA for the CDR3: TGTGCCAGCAGCTTGAAGCAGCAACTTAATGAAAAACTGTTTTTT.

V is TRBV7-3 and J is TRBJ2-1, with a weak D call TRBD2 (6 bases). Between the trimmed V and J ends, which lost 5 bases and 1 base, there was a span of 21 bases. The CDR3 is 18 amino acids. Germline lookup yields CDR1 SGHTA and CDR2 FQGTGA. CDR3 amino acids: CASSPLPTGRMSYNEQFF. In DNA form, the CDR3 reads TGTGCCAGCAGCCCACTCCCTACCGGGAGAATGTCCTACAATGAGCAGTTCTTC.